The rows below give T cell receptor beta chains drawn from one sample of a study of T-cell memory formation after mild COVID-19. TCRdb reprocessed the 5' RACE reads with MiXCR, giving one entry per CDR3 protein. This table has around 110,000 distinct CDR3 sequences, approximately 15% appearing once. The sequenced sample was PBMCs or a T cell subset sorted from them (not recorded which). Source of these receptors: an adult woman who had mild COVID-19 (a few samples of this study predate the infection). Cell type and time point are not known. Each CDR3 is given with its conserved first and last residue. A D gene is named only where the DNA matches it firmly. Clone size appears in some rows only: once, few, many, or a class for an expanded clone.

size: few; V: TRBV5-4; D: -; J: TRBJ2-5; CDR3: CASSLVPTPPETQYF; DNA: TGTGCCAGCAGCTTGGTCCCGACACCCCCGGAGACCCAGTACTTC
size: -; V: TRBV20-1; D: TRBD1; J: TRBJ2-1; CDR3: CSARDARGIYNEQFF; DNA: TGCAGTGCTAGAGATGCCAGGGGGATTTACAATGAGCAGTTCTTC
size: -; V: TRBV12-3/TRBV12-4; D: -; J: TRBJ2-7; CDR3: CASSLVDSFWYEQYF; DNA: TGTGCCAGCAGTTTAGTAGACTCTTTTTGGTACGAGCAGTACTTC
size: few; V: TRBV2; D: TRBD2; J: TRBJ2-3; CDR3: CASTSGSFADTQYF; DNA: TGTGCCAGCACTAGCGGGAGTTTCGCAGATACGCAGTATTTT
size: many; V: TRBV9; D: TRBD2; J: TRBJ2-7; CDR3: CASSVGGSGGYEQYF; DNA: TGTGCCAGCAGCGTAGGCGGGTCGGGAGGCTACGAGCAGTACTTC
size: -; V: TRBV5-4; D: TRBD2; J: TRBJ2-1; CDR3: CASSLRGRLGEQFF; DNA: TGTGCCAGCAGCTTGCGCGGGAGGCTCGGTGAGCAGTTCTTC
size: few; V: TRBV11-1; D: TRBD1; J: TRBJ2-3; CDR3: CASNPGTGPGDTQYF; DNA: TGTGCCAGCAACCCAGGGACAGGACCAGGAGATACGCAGTATTTT
size: -; V: TRBV24-1; D: TRBD1; J: TRBJ1-1; CDR3: CATRPGQGDTEAFF; DNA: TGTGCCACCAGACCCGGACAGGGTGACACTGAAGCTTTCTTT
size: -; V: TRBV7-3; D: -; J: TRBJ1-2; CDR3: CASSSFPGNYGYTF; DNA: TGTGCCAGCAGCTCATTCCCCGGGAACTATGGCTACACCTTC
size: -; V: TRBV4-2; D: -; J: TRBJ2-7; CDR3: CASSQDVMYEQYF; DNA: TGTGCCAGCAGCCAAGATGTCATGTACGAGCAGTACTTC
size: -; V: TRBV19; D: -; J: TRBJ2-7; CDR3: CASSIARGSYEQYF; DNA: TGTGCCAGTAGTATTGCCAGGGGCTCCTACGAGCAGTACTTC
size: few; V: TRBV12-3/TRBV12-4; D: -; J: TRBJ2-3; CDR3: CASRRDSPDTQYF; DNA: TGTGCCAGCAGACGTGACAGTCCAGATACGCAGTATTTT
size: -; V: TRBV12-3/TRBV12-4; D: -; J: TRBJ1-1; CDR3: CASRRTVTEAFF; DNA: TGTGCCAGCAGGCGGACTGTCACTGAAGCTTTCTTT
size: few; V: TRBV9; D: -; J: TRBJ1-1; CDR3: CASSVASGSLLGTEAFF; DNA: TGTGCCAGCAGCGTAGCTTCAGGGAGCTTGCTAGGCACTGAAGCTTTCTTT
size: few; V: TRBV11-2; D: -; J: TRBJ2-7; CDR3: CASSHIGYEQYF; DNA: TGTGCCAGCAGCCACATAGGCTACGAGCAGTACTTC
size: few; V: TRBV10-3; D: -; J: TRBJ2-6; CDR3: CAISDRAAGANVLTF; DNA: TGTGCCATCAGTGACAGGGCGGCTGGGGCCAACGTCCTGACTTTC
size: once; V: TRBV29-1; D: -; J: TRBJ2-7; CDR3: CSVVNGEQYF; DNA: TGCAGCGTTGTTAATGGCGAGCAGTACTTC
size: many; V: TRBV18; D: -; J: TRBJ1-5; CDR3: CASSPQDGSNQPQHF; DNA: TGTGCCAGCTCACCACAAGACGGTAGCAATCAGCCCCAGCATTTT
size: -; V: TRBV20-1; D: -; J: TRBJ1-2; CDR3: CSARLGPGAYYGYTF; DNA: TGCAGTGCTAGATTAGGCCCAGGGGCTTACTATGGCTACACCTTC
size: -; V: TRBV19; D: -; J: TRBJ2-1; CDR3: CASSLADQPYNEQFF; DNA: TGTGCCAGTAGTTTAGCGGATCAACCGTACAATGAGCAGTTCTTC
size: few; V: TRBV12-3/TRBV12-4; D: TRBD2; J: TRBJ2-1; CDR3: CASSPEGLAGLTYNEQFF; DNA: TGTGCCAGCAGTCCCGAGGGACTAGCGGGGCTGACCTACAATGAGCAGTTCTTC
size: -; V: TRBV7-9; D: TRBD1; J: TRBJ2-3; CDR3: CASSSSGTGSTDTQYF; DNA: TGTGCCAGCAGCTCCTCCGGGACAGGGAGCACAGATACGCAGTATTTT
size: many; V: TRBV5-5; D: -; J: TRBJ2-7; CDR3: CASSLSDRPYEQYF; DNA: TGTGCCAGCAGCTTGTCCGACAGGCCCTACGAGCAGTACTTC
size: -; V: TRBV7-9; D: -; J: TRBJ2-7; CDR3: CASSSPWYEQYF; DNA: TGTGCCAGCAGCTCCCCTTGGTACGAGCAGTACTTC
size: -; V: TRBV29-1; D: -; J: TRBJ2-7; CDR3: CSVRDNSYEQYF; DNA: TGCAGCGTACGGGACAACTCCTACGAGCAGTACTTC
size: many; V: TRBV20-1; D: -; J: TRBJ1-1; CDR3: CSASGMREYTEAFF; DNA: TGCAGTGCTAGCGGGATGAGGGAGTACACTGAAGCTTTCTTT
size: many; V: TRBV7-9; D: -; J: TRBJ1-1; CDR3: CASSLGPTEAFF; DNA: TGTGCCAGCAGCTTAGGGCCCACTGAAGCTTTCTTT
size: many; V: TRBV20-1; D: -; J: TRBJ1-2; CDR3: CSARGAMDHYGYTF; DNA: TGCAGTGCTAGAGGGGCTATGGACCACTATGGCTACACCTTC
size: few; V: TRBV19; D: -; J: TRBJ2-6; CDR3: CASSILGPYEANVLTF; DNA: TGTGCCAGTAGTATACTCGGGCCCTATGAGGCCAACGTCCTGACTTTC
size: few; V: TRBV7-9; D: -; J: TRBJ1-1; CDR3: CASSSDKPEAFF; DNA: TGTGCCAGCAGCTCGGACAAACCTGAAGCTTTCTTT
size: few; V: TRBV5-6; D: -; J: TRBJ1-2; CDR3: CASSSRRAAPGYGYTF; DNA: TGTGCCAGCAGCTCAAGACGGGCAGCGCCCGGATATGGCTACACCTTC
size: -; V: TRBV14; D: -; J: TRBJ2-1; CDR3: CASSQVGRRYNEQFF; DNA: TGTGCCAGCAGCCAAGTAGGGCGTCGCTACAATGAGCAGTTCTTC